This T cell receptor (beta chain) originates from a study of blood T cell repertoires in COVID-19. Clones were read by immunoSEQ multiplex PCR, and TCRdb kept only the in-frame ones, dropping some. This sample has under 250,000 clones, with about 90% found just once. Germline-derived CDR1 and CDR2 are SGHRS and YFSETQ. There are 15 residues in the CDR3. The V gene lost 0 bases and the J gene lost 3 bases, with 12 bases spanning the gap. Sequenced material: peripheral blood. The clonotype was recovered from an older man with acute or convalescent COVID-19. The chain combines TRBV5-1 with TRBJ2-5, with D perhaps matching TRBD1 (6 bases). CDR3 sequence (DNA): TGCGCCAGCAGCTTGGACAGGGCAAGCAAAGAGACCCAGTACTTC. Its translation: CASSLDRASKETQYF.